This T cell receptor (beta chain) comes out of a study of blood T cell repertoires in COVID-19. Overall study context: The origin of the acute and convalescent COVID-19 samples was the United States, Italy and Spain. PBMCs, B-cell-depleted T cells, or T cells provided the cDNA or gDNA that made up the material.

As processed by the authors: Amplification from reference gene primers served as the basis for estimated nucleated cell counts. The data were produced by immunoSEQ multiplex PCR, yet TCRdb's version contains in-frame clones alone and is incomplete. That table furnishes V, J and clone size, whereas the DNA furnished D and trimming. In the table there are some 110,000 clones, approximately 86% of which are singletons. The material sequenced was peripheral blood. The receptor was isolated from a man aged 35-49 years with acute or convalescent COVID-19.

The CDR3 reads CASSLSGWRETQYF. The CDR3 DNA sequence: TGTGCCAGCAGCTTGTCGGGGTGGCGGGAGACCCAGTACTTC. The chain has TRBV5-4 and TRBJ2-5, with a tentative D call TRBD2 (5 bases). CDR3 length: 14 amino acids. Germline assignment: CDR1 SGHNT and CDR2 YYREEE (reference sequence). With 1 base removed from V and 5 bases from J, the gap between germline ends came to 12 bases.